This T cell receptor (beta chain) was captured by sequencing in a study of blood T cell repertoires in COVID-19. At the level of the study: Samples taken during acute and convalescent COVID-19 were collected in the United States, Italy and Spain. From T cells, B-cell-depleted T cells, or PBMCs came the material, which was cDNA or gDNA.

How the authors handled the data: Estimation of nucleated cell counts was performed using reference gene primer amplification. TCRdb keeps only in-frame clones here, not all; method: immunoSEQ multiplex PCR. V, J and clone size are those of that table, while D and trimming were read from the DNA. The table lists under 200,000 clones, more than 65% of them singletons. CDR3 size: 15 residues. Trimming shortened V by 2 bases and J by 0 bases, and 11 bases separated the two germline ends. In germline, CDR1 is MDHEN, CDR2 SYDVKM. The sequencing sample was made of peripheral blood. J is TRBJ2-7 and V is TRBV28; a possible D gene is TRBD2 (7 bases). The TCR sequence derives from a human donor with acute or convalescent COVID-19. The donor label of this sample is uncertain. For the CDR3, the DNA is TGTGCCAGCAGTTTAGCGGGGGCTCTCTCCTACGAGCAGTACTTC. It is translated as CASSLAGALSYEQYF.